The next 14 T cell receptor beta chains were all read from a single sample in a study of early T cells in non-severe SARS-CoV-2 infection. TCRdb ran MiXCR on the 5' RACE reads and lists one entry per CDR3 protein. The data hold around 76,000 distinct CDR3 sequences, with around 13% observed a single time. The sequenced sample was whole blood, obtained at baseline. The receptor set was obtained from an adult who was a healthcare worker with PCR-confirmed SARS-CoV-2 infection or an uninfected control (not recorded which).

This chain connects TRBV4-2 to TRBJ2-1; 15 bases agree with TRBD2. Losses at the gene ends were 3 bases for V and 8 bases for J; bases not matched to a gene: 8. CDR1 LGHNA and CDR2 YNFKEQ come from the germline V gene. The CDR3 extends over 17 amino acids. DNA for the CDR3: TGTGCCAGCAGCCACCCGGGACTAGCGGGAGGTCGGGATGAGCAGTTCTTC. Its protein is CASSHPGLAGGRDEQFF.

This clonotype was counted between two and nine times. The chain has TRBV5-6 and TRBJ2-1, with 9 bases lining up with TRBD1. V trimming: 3 bases; J trimming: 8 bases; junction bases outside the gene matches: 18. From germline, CDR1 is SGHDT and CDR2 YYEEEE. The CDR3 sequence is 18 residues long. CDR3 loop: CASSSQGAAGPLDDEQFF. The DNA for the CDR3 is TGTGCCAGCAGCTCACAGGGGGCGGCGGGCCCTCTCGACGATGAGCAGTTCTTC.

This clonotype appeared a few times. The CDR3 DNA is TGTGCCAGCAGCCAAGGACAGGGGATTCATTCACCCCTCCACTTT. This encodes CASSQGQGIHSPLHF. The chain recombines TRBV3-1 with TRBJ1-6; TRBD1 matches 8 bases. Germline CDR1 LGHDT, CDR2 YNNKEL (reference sequence). V dropped 1 base and J dropped 8; count of bases not matched to a gene: 4. This CDR3 has 15 residues.

This clonotype was counted at least ten times. This chain connects TRBV4-1 to TRBJ2-1; D uncertain. Germline V gene data show CDR1 as MGHRA and CDR2 as YSYEKL. This CDR3 spans 14 amino acids. Trimming shortened V by 1 base and J by 7 bases, and 11 bases separated the two germline ends. In nucleotides, the CDR3 is TGCGCCAGCAGCCAAGCCCTCCAAGAGAATGAGCAGTTCTTC. Translation gives CASSQALQENEQFF.

The chain has TRBV7-2 and TRBJ2-1; D might be TRBD2 (5 bases). Germline V gene lookup returns CDR1 SGHTA and CDR2 FQGNSA. The CDR3 totals 14 residues. Trimming cost V 3 bases and J 1 base, with 7 bases left between them. Here the CDR3 reads CASSFLASYNEQFF. CDR3 in DNA: TGTGCCAGCAGCTTCCTAGCTTCCTACAATGAGCAGTTCTTC. Filled out from reference TRBV7-2 and TRBJ2-1, the complete variable domain reads GAGVSQSPSNKVTEKGKDVELRCDPISGHTALYWYRQSLGQGLEFLIYFQGNSAPDKSGLPSDRFSAERTGGSVSTLTIQRTQQEDSAVYLCASSFLASYNEQFFGPGTRLTVL.

This chain uses TRBV7-2 with TRBJ2-3, with a weak D call TRBD2 (5 bases). V was clipped by 2 bases and J by 2 bases, with 14 bases between them. There are 16 residues in the CDR3. CDR1 SGHTA and CDR2 FQGNSA come from the germline V gene. CDR3 amino acids: CASSLLTRAPTDTQYF. The CDR3 nucleotides are TGTGCCAGCAGCTTATTAACTAGAGCCCCCACAGATACGCAGTATTTT.

V usage is TRBV24-1 and J usage is TRBJ2-1; no clear D. V was pared by 2 bases and J by 9 bases, with 10 bases between. Looked up from germline, CDR1 is KGHDR and CDR2 is SFDVKD. The CDR3 runs 13 residues. The CDR3 region is CATSDSQEREQFF. The CDR3 DNA follows: TGTGCCACCAGTGATTCCCAGGAACGTGAGCAGTTCTTC.

The chain couples TRBV10-2 to TRBJ2-3; TRBD2 matches at 10 bases. V lost 8 bases, J lost 4 bases, and 6 bases stayed unmatched. CDR3 length: 14 residues. Germline CDR1 is WSHSY and CDR2 is SAAADI. CDR3 in DNA: TGCGCCAGCGGCCCACTAGCGGGATCAGATACGCAGTATTTT. Amino acid sequence: CASGPLAGSDTQYF.

This clonotype was observed a few times. The chain joins TRBV27 to TRBJ1-1; D is perhaps TRBD1 (5 bases). Trimming left V 5 bases short and J 1 base short, with 11 bases between. The CDR3 spans 14 residues. Germline V gives CDR1 MNHEY, CDR2 SMNVEV (reference sequence). The CDR3 sequence is CASSPGGGNTEAFF. The DNA for the CDR3 is TGTGCCAGCAGTCCCGGCGGGGGGAACACTGAAGCTTTCTTT.

This clonotype was seen only a few times. The chain employs TRBV20-1 and TRBJ1-1; no definite D call. This CDR3 is built from 16 residues. The germline V gene encodes CDR1 DFQATT and CDR2 SNEGSKA (reference sequence). The germline V and J ends were trimmed by 3 bases and 1 base, with 18 bases remaining between them. The CDR3 coding sequence is TGCAGTGCTAGGGGAACTGAACGCCTAAGGAACACTGAAGCTTTCTTT. Protein: CSARGTERLRNTEAFF.

This clonotype was detected a few times. Here the CDR3 reads CASSPSGNQETQYF. The CDR3 coding sequence is TGTGCCAGTAGCCCCAGCGGGAACCAAGAGACCCAGTACTTC. This rearrangement joins TRBV19 to TRBJ2-5; 7 bases align to TRBD2. In germline, CDR1 is LNHDA, CDR2 SQIVND (reference sequence). Trimming at V came to 6 bases and at J to 0 bases, leaving 4 bases not matched to a gene. The CDR3 contains 14 residues.

This sequence joins TRBV13 and TRBJ2-7; the match to TRBD1 covers 10 bases. The germline CDR1 and CDR2 sequences are PRHDT and FYEKMQ (reference sequence). This CDR3 spans 15 amino acids. Losses at the gene ends were 5 bases for V and 2 bases for J; bases not matched to a gene: 6. CDR3: CASSVSGTGAYEQYF. CDR3 in DNA: TGTGCCAGCAGCGTTTCCGGGACAGGGGCCTACGAGCAGTACTTC.

This clonotype was counted ten times or more. This sequence joins TRBV29-1 and TRBJ2-2; 7 positions agree with TRBD1. CDR3 length equals 14 residues. J gave up 2 bases and V 5 bases, and 5 bases lay outside the gene matches. CDR1 SQVTM and CDR2 ANQGSEA come from the germline V gene. As DNA, the CDR3 is TGCAGCGTTTCACGGGACAGCAACACCGGGGAGCTGTTTTTT. Protein sequence: CSVSRDSNTGELFF.

In this sample, this clonotype turned up a few times. The genes are TRBV12-3 or TRBV12-4 and TRBJ2-7, with a tentative D call TRBD2 (5 bases). This CDR3 is built from 14 residues. V lost 7 bases to trimming and J lost 5 bases, with 18 bases between them. The CDR3 sequence: CASTPSEGRNEQYF. CDR3 nucleotides: TGTGCCAGCACCCCATCAGAGGGAAGGAACGAGCAGTACTTC.